This entry features one TCR beta chain sequence. As yet, its antigen is unknown. Some clones are missing from TCRdb's copy, which holds only in-frame ones; the method was immunoSEQ multiplex PCR. The table includes over 65,000 clones, around 84% detected once. The sample is drawn from a study of OX40 agonist ivuxolimab in advanced cancers. Background on the study: Six ivuxolimab dose levels, 0.01 to 10 mg/kg, were given intravenously every 2 weeks. Findings and caveats of the study: Low normalized clonal expansion also occurred in some nonresponding patients.

V lost 4 bases, J lost 3 bases, and 8 bases stayed unmatched. Germline-derived CDR1 and CDR2 are MNHEY and SVGAGI. CDR3 length: 16 residues. V is TRBV6-5 and J is TRBJ2-7; 11 bases are shared with TRBD2. Sequencing used CD4+ or CD8+ T cells sorted from blood, obtained in a trial of the OX40 agonist ivuxolimab. The sequence was obtained from an adult with an advanced solid tumor such as melanoma, head and neck, liver or kidney cancer. The CDR3 protein is CASSLQGTSGNYEQYF. The CDR3, as DNA: TGTGCCAGCAGTTTACAAGGGACTAGCGGAAACTACGAGCAGTACTTC.